This T cell receptor (beta chain) was observed in a study of blood T cell repertoires in COVID-19. Study overall: Researchers got acute and convalescent COVID-19 samples from the United States, Italy and Spain. The cDNA or gDNA used as material had been derived from T cells, B-cell-depleted T cells, or PBMCs.

Trimming took 7 bases from V and 0 from J; bases not matched to a gene: 0. Germline loops: CDR1 KGHDR, CDR2 SFDVKD. CDR3 size: 15 residues. Generated by immunoSEQ multiplex PCR, the TCRdb table keeps only in-frame clones and is missing some. The sample has roughly 45,000 clones, around 84% seen once; the top ten hold about 4%. V usage is TRBV24-1 and J usage is TRBJ2-2; TRBD1 aligns across 11 bases. Material for sequencing was peripheral blood. The origin of this receptor is a middle-aged man with active COVID-19. CDR3 region: CATRGQGANTGELFF. The DNA of the CDR3 is TGTGCCACCAGGGGACAGGGGGCGAACACCGGGGAGCTGTTTTTT.